A selection of T cell receptor beta chains follows, all from one sample in a study of T cell responses to AZD1222 COVID-19 vaccine. Clones were sequenced by immunoSEQ multiplex PCR, and TCRdb holds only the in-frame ones, with some missing. The table shows approximately 91,000 clones, with approximately 90% occurring only once. The sample here was peripheral blood, taken 28 days after the second AZD1222 dose. These receptor sequences come from an adult who received the AZD1222 COVID-19 vaccine. Each CDR3 is given with its conserved first and last residue. A D gene is named only where the DNA matches it firmly. Part of the rows lack a size; the others show once, few, many or a class for expanded clones.

>few|TRBD2|TRBJ2-3|TRBV6-4
TGTGCCAGCAGTGACTCGACTAGCGGGAGCACAGATACGCAGTATTTT
CASSDSTSGSTDTQYF
>NA|NA|TRBJ2-1|TRBV28
TGTGCCAGCAGAGGACCATCTAATCTGTCCTACAATGAGCAGTTCTTC
CASRGPSNLSYNEQFF
>NA|NA|TRBJ1-2|TRBV15
TGTGCCACCAGCAGAGGCCAGGGAAACTATGGCTACACCTTC
CATSRGQGNYGYTF
>NA|NA|TRBJ2-3|TRBV7-9
TGTGCCAGCAGCTTAAACACAGGGGAGGGAGATACGCAGTATTTT
CASSLNTGEGDTQYF
>NA|TRBD2|TRBJ2-7|TRBV7-2
TGTGCCAGCAGCTTAGAGACTAGCTCCCACGAGCAGTACTTC
CASSLETSSHEQYF
>NA|NA|TRBJ2-3|TRBV12-5
TGTGCTAGTGGTTCCCCTCTAGCGCCCCTCACAGATACGCAGTATTTT
CASGSPLAPLTDTQYF
>NA|NA|TRBJ2-7|TRBV27
TGTGCCAGCAGTTTAGTCAAAAATTCCTACGAGCAGTACTTC
CASSLVKNSYEQYF
>NA|NA|TRBJ2-2|TRBV11-2
TGTGCCAGCAGTCCACAGGGATTCACCGGGGAGCTGTTTTTT
CASSPQGFTGELFF
>NA|NA|TRBJ1-2|TRBV7-9
TGTGCCAGCAGCTTATTGTCGGCAGCTAACTATGGCTACACCTTC
CASSLLSAANYGYTF
>NA|TRBD1|TRBJ2-7|TRBV19
TGTGCCAGTAGCGCAACAGGGGTCTTGCAGTACTTC
CASSATGVLQYF
>NA|NA|TRBJ2-7|TRBV5-5
TGTGCCAGCAGCTTGGTGAGCTCGGGAGCCTACGAGCAGTACTTC
CASSLVSSGAYEQYF
>NA|NA|TRBJ1-4|TRBV6-5
TGTGCCAGCAGCCCGGGGACGGCGACTAATGAAAAACTGTTTTTT
CASSPGTATNEKLFF
>NA|NA|TRBJ1-2|TRBV6-5
TGTGCCAGCAGCGTTAACTATGGCTACACCTTC
CASSVNYGYTF
>NA|NA|TRBJ1-1|TRBV6-5
TGTGCCAGCAGTCCCCTCCGGTTGAACACTGAAGCTTTCTTT
CASSPLRLNTEAFF
>NA|NA|TRBJ1-1|TRBV3-1/TRBV3-2
TGTGCCAGCAGACTTCAGGGGCTGAACACTGAAGCTTTCTTT
CASRLQGLNTEAFF
>NA|TRBD2|TRBJ2-7|TRBV28
TGTGCCAGCAGTTTACTAGCGGGAGGGCCTGGGGAGCAGTACTTC
CASSLLAGGPGEQYF